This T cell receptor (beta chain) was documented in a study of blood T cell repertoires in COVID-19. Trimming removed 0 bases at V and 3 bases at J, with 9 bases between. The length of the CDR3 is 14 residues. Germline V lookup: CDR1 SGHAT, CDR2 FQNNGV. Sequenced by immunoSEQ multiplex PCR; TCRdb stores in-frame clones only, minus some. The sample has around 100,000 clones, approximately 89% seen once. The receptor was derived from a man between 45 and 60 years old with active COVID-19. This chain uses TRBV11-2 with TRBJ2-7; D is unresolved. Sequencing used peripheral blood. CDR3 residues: CASSLDLRHYEQYV. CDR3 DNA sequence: TGTGCCAGCAGCTTAGATCTGAGACACTACGAGCAGTACGTC.